In this sample, the clone carrying this TCR beta chain turned up many times. Antigen unknown. The data stem from a study of CD8+CD57+ T cells in acquired aplastic anemia. Study-wide results and limits: Patients shared twenty-nine CD8+ CDR3 sequences with controls. Between patients and controls, CD8+ Simpson's diversity did not vary significantly.

Previously, flow cytometry had revealed CD8+CD57+ cell expansion in the patients chosen for sequencing. Every one of the patients had aplastic anemia (severe, acquired). Each patient gave a blood sample that was collected before any therapy had been received. Between the trimmed V and J ends, which lost 2 bases and 1 base, there was a span of 11 bases. From germline, CDR1 is SEHNR and CDR2 FQNEAQ (reference sequence). The CDR3 runs to 15 residues. Investigators profiled TCR beta VDJ and CDR3 from genomic DNA template. TCRdb reprocessed the reads via MiXCR and lists one record per CDR3 protein. The sample has 150,000 to 180,000 distinct CDR3 sequences, approximately 52% seen once.

The chain joins TRBV7-9 to TRBJ1-1; weak D call: TRBD1 (6 bases). The receptor was derived from a human donor with aplastic anemia. The sample taken for sequencing was sorted CD4+, CD8+, or CD8+CD57+ T cells (not recorded which) from PBMCs. The DNA for the CDR3 is TGTGCCAGCAGCTTACTGACAGGTGGGAACACTGAAGCTTTCTTT. This encodes CASSLLTGGNTEAFF.